Each of the 28 T cell receptor beta chains below was sequenced from the same sample in a study of T cells in Graves' hyperthyroidism and ophthalmopathy. RNA transcripts served as the template for amplifying TCR beta CDR3 regions. Primed by the HTBI set, a first-round RT-PCR was run on the TCR CDR3. TCRdb reprocessed the multiplex PCR reads via MiXCR and lists one record per CDR3 protein. The profile shows 350,000 to 400,000 distinct CDR3 sequences, about 18% of them singletons. Sample: blood. The receptors were sampled from a young woman with Graves' hyperthyroidism.

This clonotype showed up many times. The chain is built from TRBV20-1 and TRBJ1-1; the D gene is possibly TRBD1 (6 bases). Germline V lookup: CDR1 DFQATT, CDR2 SNEGSKA (reference sequence). V dropped 6 bases and J dropped 5 bases, with 10 bases sitting between them. This CDR3 has 11 amino acids. The CDR3 sequence is CSARGGTEAFF. The CDR3, as DNA: TGCAGTGCACGAGGGGGTACTGAAGCTTTCTTT.

This clonotype was recorded at least ten times. The chain recombines TRBV7-8 with TRBJ1-2; 8 bases align to TRBD1. CDR3 size: 14 residues. Germline CDR1 is SGHVS and CDR2 is FQNEAQ. V was clipped by 2 bases and J by 10 bases; unmatched bases: 9. CDR3 nucleotide sequence: TGTGCCAGCAGCTTAAGCCAGGGGGCGCTTGACTACACCTTC. Its translation is CASSLSQGALDYTF.

The rearrangement uses TRBV28 and TRBJ2-7; no definite D call. Per germline, CDR1 MDHEN and CDR2 SYDVKM. Deletions cut 3 bases from V and 0 bases from J, with 12 bases between. The CDR3 has 15 amino acids. CDR3 DNA: TGTGCCAGCAGTTTGCAGCGACAAGCCTCCTACGAGCAGTACTTC. Its protein product is CASSLQRQASYEQYF.

In its sample, this clonotype was seen many times. The chain combines TRBV12-3 or TRBV12-4 with TRBJ1-3, with D unclear. The CDR3 extends over 16 amino acids. Trimming shortened V by 5 bases and J by 0 bases, and 14 bases separated the two germline ends. The CDR3 loop reads CASSLGRRFSGNTIYF. Written as DNA, the CDR3 is TGTGCCAGCAGTCTCGGTCGACGTTTCTCTGGAAACACCATATATTTT.

Ten or more counts support this clonotype. This chain uses TRBV6-1 with TRBJ2-4; D is perhaps TRBD2 (5 bases). Germline V gene lookup returns CDR1 MNHNS and CDR2 SASEGT. This CDR3 is 16 amino acids long. With 4 bases removed from V and 1 base from J, the gap between germline ends came to 14 bases. CDR3 DNA sequence: TGTGCCAGCAGTGTGGCGGGCAGTGGGGCCAAAAACATTCAGTACTTC. Amino acids: CASSVAGSGAKNIQYF.

Only a few counts were recorded for this clonotype. This chain links TRBV28 with TRBJ1-1, with unresolved D. The CDR3 consists of 16 residues. CDR1 and CDR2 (germline): MDHEN, SYDVKM. With 8 bases removed from V and 1 base from J, the gap between germline ends came to 20 bases. The CDR3 DNA reads as TGTGCCAGCTCGGACTACTCGTCTTTCCGGAACACTGAAGCTTTCTTT. It codes for CASSDYSSFRNTEAFF.

This clonotype appeared many times. The V and J genes are TRBV20-1 and TRBJ2-7; D assignment may be TRBD1 or TRBD2 (5 bases each). Germline V CDR1 and CDR2: DFQATT, SNEGSKA (reference sequence). The CDR3 has 15 residues. Between the trimmed V and J ends, which lost 3 bases and 3 bases, there was a span of 18 bases. CDR3 bases: TGCAGTGCTAGGAACCCGGGACGGACTCTCTACGAGCAGTACTTC. Protein product: CSARNPGRTLYEQYF.

This clonotype was recorded at least ten times. This chain uses TRBV11-2 with TRBJ2-2, with 8 bases aligning to TRBD1. This CDR3 is 17 amino acids long. J was trimmed by 5 bases and V by 0 bases; bases with no gene match: 8. CDR1 and CDR2 from the germline V gene are SGHAT and FQNNGV. The CDR3 region is CASSLELRTGLTGELFF. CDR3 coding DNA: TGTGCCAGCAGCTTAGAACTTCGGACAGGGTTAACCGGGGAGCTGTTTTTT.

This clonotype was counted only a few times. This chain connects TRBV7-9 to TRBJ2-7; tentative D call: TRBD2 (7 bases). The CDR3 loop spans 15 amino acids. Trimming removed 0 bases at V and 5 bases at J, with 14 bases between. The germline gives CDR1 SEHNR, CDR2 FQNEAQ (reference sequence). In nucleotides, the CDR3 is TGTGCCAGCAGCTTAGCGCAATCGGGGGGCCACGAGCAGTACTTC. Its protein is CASSLAQSGGHEQYF.

This clonotype was observed at least ten times. This chain links TRBV6-5 with TRBJ1-3, with 9 bases that match TRBD1. The CDR3 is made up of 16 amino acids. The junction had 6 bases not matched to a gene; V was cut back by 2 bases and J by 4 bases. Germline V lookup: CDR1 MNHEY, CDR2 SVGAGI. The CDR3 DNA follows: TGTGCCAGCAGTTACGCCGGGACAGGGTCCGGAAACACCATATATTTT. Translated, it gives CASSYAGTGSGNTIYF.

This clonotype was counted ten times or more. CDR3 nucleotide sequence: TGTGCCAGCAGTCCGGACATCTTCTCTGGAAACACCATATATTTT. Translated: CASSPDIFSGNTIYF. V and J are TRBV6-1 and TRBJ1-3; D perhaps matches TRBD1 (5 bases). Germline values: CDR1 MNHNS, CDR2 SASEGT. Trimming removed 5 bases from V and 0 bases from J, with 11 bases in between. CDR3 length: 15 amino acids.

This clonotype came up many times. The chain uses TRBV29-1 and TRBJ1-1; D gene ambiguous. V was clipped by 8 bases and J by 0 bases, with 13 bases between them. CDR1 and CDR2 (germline): SQVTM, ANQGSEA. There are 13 residues in the CDR3. CDR3 in amino acids: CSLGTFMNTEAFF. CDR3 nucleotides: TGCAGCCTCGGCACATTTATGAACACTGAAGCTTTCTTT.

This clonotype was seen at least ten times. This chain links TRBV6-5 with TRBJ1-2; D remains unclear. V lost 6 bases, J lost 7 bases, and 9 bases lay in between. This CDR3 is built from 11 residues. From germline, CDR1 is MNHEY and CDR2 SVGAGI. The CDR3 coding sequence is TGTGCCAGCAGAAAAACAGTTGGCTACACCTTC. Amino acid sequence: CASRKTVGYTF.

Many counts were recorded for this clonotype. The chain joins TRBV20-1 to TRBJ2-4; the D call may be TRBD1 or TRBD2 (6 bases each). CDR1 is DFQATT, CDR2 SNEGSKA, per germline (reference sequence). V was trimmed by 6 bases and J by 1 base, leaving 22 bases between them. The CDR3 sequence is 17 residues long. The chain's CDR3 is CSANTLRGLGAKNIQYF. CDR3 sequence (DNA): TGCAGTGCCAACACGCTCCGGGGGCTAGGGGCCAAAAACATTCAGTACTTC.

This clonotype was observed many times. The DNA for the CDR3 is TGTGCCAGCCGCGGGTACGGGGACACCATATATTTT. It translates to CASRGYGDTIYF. The gene calls are TRBV12-3 or TRBV12-4 and TRBJ1-3; D not certain. CDR3 length: 12 amino acids. With 8 bases removed from V and 8 bases from J, the gap between germline ends came to 13 bases.

This clonotype was observed many times. The chain links TRBV30 to TRBJ1-5; no clear D. This CDR3 comprises 15 residues. Per germline, CDR1 GTSNPN and CDR2 SVGIG (reference sequence). V lost 1 base and J 4 bases, leaving 14 bases between the germline ends. In DNA form, the CDR3 reads TGTGCCTGGAGTGAGGGCAGTTTCTCTAATCAGCCCCAGCATTTT. It codes for CAWSEGSFSNQPQHF.

This clonotype was seen many times. The chain has TRBV5-1 and TRBJ1-2; D might be TRBD1 (6 bases). This CDR3 is 12 amino acids long. V lost 3 bases and J 5 bases, leaving 8 bases between the germline ends. Germline loops: CDR1 SGHRS, CDR2 YFSETQ. CDR3 nucleotide sequence: TGCGCCAGCAGCTCCGGGACATATGGCTACACCTTC. Its translation is CASSSGTYGYTF.

In this sample, this clonotype turned up many times. V usage is TRBV5-8 and J usage is TRBJ1-1, with D possibly matching TRBD1 (5 bases). The germline gives CDR1 SGHTS, CDR2 YDEGEE. The CDR3 is made up of 15 amino acids. Trimming removed 2 bases from V and 5 bases from J, with 16 bases in between. The CDR3 spells CASSLVSGVLTEAFF. The CDR3 nucleotides are TGTGCCAGCAGCTTAGTCTCGGGGGTCTTAACTGAAGCTTTCTTT.

This clonotype appeared many times. The chain recombines TRBV6-1 with TRBJ2-4; the D is unclear. The V and J ends lost 4 bases and 9 bases respectively, with 13 bases between them. CDR3 length: 13 amino acids. Per germline, CDR1 MNHNS and CDR2 SASEGT. CDR3 nucleotides: TGTGCCAGCAGTGGCAAATTCACGGGCATTCAGTACTTC. Translated: CASSGKFTGIQYF.

The chain employs TRBV6-2 or TRBV6-3 and TRBJ2-5; maybe TRBD1 (5 bases). Germline V gives CDR1 MNHEY, CDR2 SVGEGT. This CDR3 region has 15 residues. Deletions cut 0 bases from V and 5 bases from J, with 13 bases between. CDR3 protein: CASSYSPGQVETQYF. For the CDR3, the DNA is TGTGCCAGCAGTTACTCGCCAGGGCAGGTTGAGACCCAGTACTTC.

This clonotype occurred many times. The V call is TRBV29-1, the J call TRBJ2-1, with TRBD2 matching over 7 bases. The length of the CDR3 is 13 residues. J was trimmed by 8 bases and V by 2 bases; bases with no gene match: 6. Per germline, CDR1 SQVTM and CDR2 ANQGSEA. CDR3: CSVELRLAYEQFF. Here the CDR3 DNA reads TGCAGCGTTGAATTGCGACTAGCATATGAGCAGTTCTTC.

This clonotype was seen repeatedly, ten times or more. The rearrangement joins TRBV11-2 to TRBJ2-2; tentative D call: TRBD1 (6 bases). The germline gives CDR1 SGHAT, CDR2 FQNNGV. CDR3 length equals 14 residues. V lost 8 bases and J 1 base, leaving 11 bases between the germline ends. The CDR3 region has the DNA TGTGCCAGCCAGGGGACGGAGAACACCGGGGAGCTGTTTTTT. This translates into CASQGTENTGELFF.

V gene TRBV6-2 or TRBV6-3 combines with J gene TRBJ1-2; D unresolved. Trimming pared 6 bases from V and 2 bases from J, leaving 16 bases between. The CDR3 extends over 15 amino acids. The germline V gene encodes CDR1 MNHEY and CDR2 SVGEGT. DNA of the CDR3: TGTGCCAGCAGCCTCCCGCGGGTTCCAAACTATGGCTACACCTTC. Translated: CASSLPRVPNYGYTF.

This clonotype has a count of ten or more. The chain couples TRBV6-1 to TRBJ1-5; 7 bases match TRBD1. Germline lookup yields CDR1 MNHNS and CDR2 SASEGT. Germline trimming cut 6 bases from V and 4 bases from J; bases unmatched to any gene: 3. The CDR3 totals 13 residues. This chain's CDR3 is CASRETGNQPQHF. The CDR3 bases are TGTGCCAGCAGGGAGACAGGGAATCAGCCCCAGCATTTT.

At least ten counts were recorded for this clonotype. V and J are TRBV6-2 or TRBV6-3 and TRBJ1-6; 11 bases fit TRBD1. Unmatched junction bases numbered 1, after V lost 6 bases and J lost 9 bases. Germline CDR1 and CDR2: MNHEY and SVGEGT. The CDR3 contains 13 residues. The CDR3 bases are TGTGCCAGCAGGGGACAGGGGGGTTCACCCCTCCACTTT. It codes for CASRGQGGSPLHF.

This clonotype was counted at least ten times. V usage is TRBV12-3 or TRBV12-4 and J usage is TRBJ1-2, with D maybe TRBD1 (6 bases). The CDR3 length is 16 residues. Trimming cost V 5 bases and J 0 bases, with 16 bases left between them. CDR3: CASSARGRTANYGYTF. The CDR3 nucleotides read TGTGCCAGCAGTGCCCGGGGGAGGACAGCTAACTATGGCTACACCTTC.

V usage is TRBV9 and J usage is TRBJ2-2; TRBD2 might be the D (5 bases). The CDR3 spans 16 residues. Trimming cost V 3 bases and J 5 bases, with 17 bases left between them. Germline V gene lookup returns CDR1 SGDLS and CDR2 YYNGEE. Here the CDR3 reads CASSATGVSGTGELFF. DNA for the CDR3: TGTGCCAGCAGCGCCACCGGGGTATCGGGGACCGGGGAGCTGTTTTTT.

This clonotype occurred many times. The V and J genes are TRBV5-1 and TRBJ1-5, with TRBD1 matching 9 bases. From germline, CDR1 is SGHRS and CDR2 YFSETQ. J lost 5 bases, V lost 1 base, and 1 base had no gene match. CDR3 length: 14 residues. CDR3 DNA: TGCGCCAGCAGCTTGAGGACAGGGGATCAGCCCCAGCATTTT. Its translation is CASSLRTGDQPQHF.